These 27 T cell receptor beta chains came from one sample sequenced in a study of T cells in Graves' hyperthyroidism and ophthalmopathy. The CDR3 regions of TCR beta were amplified from RNA transcripts. First-round RT-PCR targeting the TCR CDR3 was performed with the HTBI primer set. TCRdb fed the multiplex PCR reads into MiXCR, producing one record per CDR3 protein. The sample lists roughly 570,000 distinct CDR3 sequences, around 42% seen once, with 15% to 20% in the top ten. The specimen sequenced was peripheral blood or thyroid tissue (not recorded which). Source of these receptors: an adult woman with Graves' disease, either hyperthyroidism or ophthalmopathy (not recorded which).

The gene calls are TRBV7-9 and TRBJ2-7; 9 bases match TRBD1. With 5 bases clipped from V and 2 bases from J, the junction kept 4 bases outside the gene matches. CDR3 length: 14 residues. CDR1 and CDR2 from the germline V gene are SEHNR and FQNEAQ (reference sequence). CDR3 sequence (DNA): TGTGCCAGCAGCAAAGGGACAGGGCCCTACGAGCAGTACTTC. It yields the protein CASSKGTGPYEQYF.

As concerns this clonotype: A read error may be the cause here, since a much bigger clone is one base away. V and J are TRBV28 and TRBJ1-1, with D possibly TRBD1 on 6 matching bases. There are 13 residues in the CDR3. Germline CDR1 reads MDHEN; CDR2 reads SYDVKM. V was clipped by 5 bases and J by 5 bases, with 12 bases between them. The CDR3 region is CASSKQGGTEAFF. The DNA of the CDR3 is TGTGCCAGCAGTAAACAGGGTGGGACTGAAGCTTTCTTT.

The chain recombines TRBV3-1 with TRBJ2-7, with D unclear. The V end was cut by 3 bases, the J end by 6 bases, with 12 bases between. Germline V gene lookup returns CDR1 LGHDT and CDR2 YNNKEL (reference sequence). The CDR3 extends over 13 amino acids. The CDR3 DNA is TGTGCCAGCAGCCACTTATCCGGGCTCGAGCAGTACTTC. It is translated as CASSHLSGLEQYF.

The CDR3 loop is CASSLTSGAETQYF. CDR3 DNA: TGTGCCAGCAGCTTAACTAGCGGGGCCGAGACCCAGTACTTC. The chain employs TRBV7-9 and TRBJ2-5; 10 bases line up with TRBD2. The CDR3 is 14 residues long. J lost 5 bases, V lost 2 bases, and 2 bases had no gene match. CDR1 is SEHNR and CDR2 is FQNEAQ in the germline V gene (reference sequence). The whole variable domain, remainder taken from reference TRBV7-9 and TRBJ2-5, is DTGVSQNPRHKITKRGQNVTFRCDPISEHNRLYWYRQTLGQGPEFLTYFQNEAQLEKSRLLSDRFSAERPKGSFSTLEIQRTEQGDSAMYLCASSLTSGAETQYFGPGTRLLVL.

This clonotype was recorded at least ten times. This chain uses TRBV7-3 with TRBJ1-2; tentatively, D is TRBD1 (5 bases). CDR1 SGHTA and CDR2 FQGTGA come from the germline V gene. The V end was cut by 4 bases, the J end by 7 bases, with 13 bases between. This CDR3 region has 13 residues. The chain's CDR3 is CASSYGPQGGYTF. In DNA form, the CDR3 reads TGTGCCAGCAGCTACGGGCCCCAGGGTGGCTACACCTTC.

This clonotype was recorded many times. The gene calls are TRBV7-6 and TRBJ2-2; D is unresolved. Germline V gene sequence: CDR1 SGHVS, CDR2 FNYEAQ. V dropped 5 bases and J dropped 4 bases, with 20 bases sitting between them. The CDR3 runs to 17 residues. CDR3 sequence (DNA): TGTGCCAGCAGCCAAGCCCGGGTTACTGGAAGCACCGGGGAGCTGTTTTTT. It yields the protein CASSQARVTGSTGELFF.

In its sample, this clonotype was seen a few times. The rearrangement uses TRBV2 and TRBJ2-1; D not certain. There are 12 residues in the CDR3. Germline V gene lookup returns CDR1 SNHLY and CDR2 FYNNEI. CDR3 in DNA: TGTGCAGCTAACCGGAAGCCAAATGAGCAGTTCTTC. Encoded protein: CAANRKPNEQFF. Variable domain in full (rest from reference TRBV2 and TRBJ2-1): EPEVTQTPSHQVTQMGQEVILRCVPISNHLYFYWYRQILGQKVEFLVSFYNNEISEKSEIFDDQFSVERPDGSNFTLKIRSTKLEDSAMYFCAANRKPNEQFFGPGTRLTVL.

In DNA form, the CDR3 reads TGTGCCAGTAGTATACTAACAGGGACCGGGGAGCTGTTTTTT. Its protein is CASSILTGTGELFF. The chain couples TRBV19 to TRBJ2-2; a possible D gene is TRBD1 (6 bases). This CDR3 region has 14 residues. V dropped 2 bases and J dropped 5 bases, with 9 bases sitting between them. Germline V lookup: CDR1 LNHDA, CDR2 SQIVND (reference sequence). The variable domain in full, with the rest retrieved from reference TRBV19 and TRBJ2-2, is DGGITQSPKYLFRKEGQNVTLSCEQNLNHDAMYWYRQDPGQGLRLIYYSQIVNDFQKGDIAEGYSVSREKKESFPLTVTSAQKNPTAFYLCASSILTGTGELFFGEGSRLTVL.

This clonotype was seen ten or more times. The chain carries TRBV9 and TRBJ2-2; D might be TRBD1 or TRBD2, each matching 5 bases. V was trimmed by 5 bases and J by 3 bases, leaving 17 bases between them. The CDR3 extends over 16 amino acids. From germline, CDR1 is SGDLS and CDR2 YYNGEE. Here the CDR3 reads CASRTLTEGDTGELFF. The CDR3, as DNA: TGTGCCAGCAGAACATTGACAGAGGGCGACACCGGGGAGCTGTTTTTT.

This clonotype was seen many times. The V gene is TRBV6-1, the J gene TRBJ1-1; no definite D call. V lost 6 bases and J lost 6, with 5 bases in between. The CDR3 contains 10 residues. Germline V gene lookup returns CDR1 MNHNS and CDR2 SASEGT. Here the CDR3 reads CASRDSEAFF. CDR3 DNA sequence: TGTGCCAGCAGGGATTCTGAAGCTTTCTTT.

Many counts were recorded for this clonotype. V usage is TRBV29-1 and J usage is TRBJ1-1, with D hard to call. V lost 6 bases, J lost 6 bases, and 11 bases lay in between. Germline V gives CDR1 SQVTM, CDR2 ANQGSEA. The CDR3 consists of 11 residues. The CDR3 spells CSVLQLSEAFF. The CDR3 DNA is TGCAGCGTCCTCCAGTTATCTGAAGCTTTCTTT.

At least ten counts were recorded for this clonotype. V gene TRBV10-3 combines with J gene TRBJ2-7; TRBD1 matches at 8 bases. Germline assignment: CDR1 ENHRY and CDR2 SYGVKD. The junction had 11 bases not matched to a gene; V was cut back by 2 bases and J by 2 bases. CDR3 length: 17 residues. CDR3 DNA sequence: TGTGCCATCAGTGAGGGACAGGGTTGGGCCATCCCCTACGAGCAGTACTTC. Translating it yields CAISEGQGWAIPYEQYF.

As concerns this clonotype: A much bigger clone sits one base away, suggesting this may be a read error. The chain joins TRBV7-9 to TRBJ2-7; D uncertain. The length of the CDR3 is 15 residues. Germline CDR1 and CDR2: SEHNR and FQNEAQ (reference sequence). CDR3 sequence (DNA): TGCGCCAGCAGCTTCACTACGCGCCTCTCCTACGAGCAGTACTTC. It is translated as CASSFTTRLSYEQYF. The full variable domain, completed using reference TRBV7-9 and TRBJ2-7, is DTGVSQNPRHKITKRGQNVTFRCDPISEHNRLYWYRQTLGQGPEFLTYFQNEAQLEKSRLLSDRFSAERPKGSFSTLEIQRTEQGDSAMYLCASSFTTRLSYEQYFGPGTRLTVT.

The chain recombines TRBV29-1 with TRBJ1-2, with 7 bases that match TRBD1. V lost 7 bases, J lost 3 bases, and 8 bases stayed unmatched. From germline, CDR1 is SQVTM and CDR2 ANQGSEA. The CDR3 sequence is 13 residues long. The CDR3 spells CSAGQDAYYGYTF. DNA of the CDR3: TGCAGCGCCGGACAGGATGCATACTATGGCTACACCTTC.

There are many counts of this clonotype. J is TRBJ1-1 and V is TRBV7-9; weak D call: TRBD1 (5 bases). V was shortened by 1 base and J by 11 bases, with 8 bases between the two germline ends. Germline lookup yields CDR1 SEHNR and CDR2 FQNEAQ (reference sequence). The CDR3 length is 11 residues. The CDR3 nucleotides read TGTGCCAGCAGCTTAGGGGGGTATGCTTTCTTT. Its protein is CASSLGGYAFF.

CDR3: CASSTGTVNEKLFF. The CDR3, as DNA: TGTGCCAGTAGTACGGGGACAGTGAATGAAAAACTGTTTTTT. This chain joins TRBV19 and TRBJ1-4; TRBD1 matches 7 bases. Trimming took 4 bases from V and 5 from J; bases not matched to a gene: 4. This CDR3 contains 14 residues. The germline V gene encodes CDR1 LNHDA and CDR2 SQIVND (reference sequence).

The chain carries TRBV10-3 and TRBJ1-5; D gene unclear. CDR1 is ENHRY and CDR2 is SYGVKD in the germline V gene. The length of the CDR3 is 13 residues. V was trimmed by 4 bases and J by 1 base, leaving 5 bases between them. CDR3 region: CAISAESNQPQHF. CDR3 DNA: TGTGCCATCAGTGCGGAAAGCAATCAGCCCCAGCATTTT.

Remarks on this clonotype: A much bigger clone sits one base away, suggesting this may be a read error. The genes are TRBV5-1 and TRBJ2-6; weak D call: TRBD1 (6 bases). The germline CDR1 and CDR2 sequences are SGHRS and YFSETQ. This CDR3 comprises 18 residues. The CDR3 spells CASSLPGTLSAGANVPTF. DNA of the CDR3: TGCGCCAGCAGCTTGCCCGGGACACTTAGCGCAGGGGCCAACGTCCCGACTTTC.

This clonotype came up a few times. The rearrangement uses TRBV6-1 and TRBJ2-7, with 7 bases fitting TRBD1. This CDR3 has 13 residues. Germline loops: CDR1 MNHNS, CDR2 SASEGT. Trimming at V came to 6 bases and at J to 6 bases, leaving 8 bases not matched to a gene. The CDR3 DNA is TGTGCCAGCAGGTTCAGGGGGTATAGCGAGCAGTACTTC. Translation gives CASRFRGYSEQYF.

A note on this clonotype: At one boundary the junction diverges from the germline segment, which might be a read error. This chain uses TRBV7-3 with TRBJ1-1, with unresolved D. Germline CDR1 SGHTA, CDR2 FQGTGA. This CDR3 is built from 14 residues. This CDR3 is CANSLAEYSLEAFF. CDR3 in DNA: TGTGCCAACAGCTTAGCGGAGTACAGTCTTGAAGCTTTCTTT.

There are many counts of this clonotype. The gene calls are TRBV15 and TRBJ2-7; 8 nucleotides line up with TRBD1. The CDR3 loop spans 15 amino acids. V shed 3 bases, J shed 5 bases, and the junction held 9 bases outside the gene matches. From germline, CDR1 is LNHNV and CDR2 YYDKDF (reference sequence). CDR3 in DNA: TGTGCCACCAGCAGCCATAGGACAGGGTTTCACGAGCAGTACTTC. Translated: CATSSHRTGFHEQYF.

With respect to this clonotype: Germline and junction disagree at one end, which may indicate a read error. The chain combines TRBV2 with TRBJ1-1, with TRBD1 as a possible D gene (5 bases). The CDR3 covers 14 residues. Germline values: CDR1 SNHLY, CDR2 FYNNEI. CDR3 residues: CASKGVIVGSEASF. CDR3 bases: TGTGCCAGCAAAGGGGTGATCGTTGGTAGTGAAGCTTCCTTT.

The V call is TRBV20-1, the J call TRBJ1-5, with D uncertain. Per germline, CDR1 DFQATT and CDR2 SNEGSKA (reference sequence). The V end lost 8 bases, the J end lost 11 bases, and 16 bases lay between the germline ends. The CDR3 is made up of 11 amino acids. CDR3 nucleotides: TGCAGTCTAAAGCGGCAAGAGACCCAGCATTTT. It specifies CSLKRQETQHF.

This clonotype came up a few times. V is TRBV12-3 or TRBV12-4 and J is TRBJ2-2, with a tentative D call TRBD2 (5 bases). V lost 6 bases and J lost 4, with 15 bases in between. The CDR3 extends over 15 amino acids. CDR3 nucleotides: TGTGCCAGCAGCAACAGACGCGCGGGCACCGGGGAGCTGTTTTTT. Translation: CASSNRRAGTGELFF.

There are many counts of this clonotype. This chain joins TRBV6-1 and TRBJ2-2; D gene ambiguous. This CDR3 is built from 13 residues. The V and J ends lost 8 bases and 9 bases respectively, with 16 bases between them. The V gene's germline CDR1 is MNHNS and CDR2 SASEGT. The CDR3 sequence: CASFIFGPRELFF. The CDR3 DNA reads TGTGCCAGCTTTATTTTCGGACCACGGGAGCTGTTTTTT.

This clonotype was counted only a few times. The chain carries TRBV2 and TRBJ2-7; perhaps TRBD2 as D (6 bases). Trimming cost V 8 bases and J 1 base, with 15 bases left between them. CDR3 length: 14 amino acids. Germline V lookup: CDR1 SNHLY, CDR2 FYNNEI. CDR3 sequence: CASSREQESYEQYF. The CDR3 DNA reads TGTGCCAGCTCGCGGGAACAGGAGTCCTACGAGCAGTACTTC.

This clonotype was seen once. CDR3 residues: CASAPGLAGGRSYNEQFF. The DNA for the CDR3 is TGTGCCAGCGCCCCGGGACTAGCGGGAGGCCGCTCCTACAATGAGCAGTTCTTC. The chain links TRBV19 to TRBJ2-7, with TRBD2 matching over 15 bases. The last part of the DNA fits TRBJ2-1 better; the J call may be wrong. From germline, CDR1 is LNHDA and CDR2 SQIVND (reference sequence). The CDR3 consists of 18 residues.